This passage covers 21 T cell receptor beta chains from one sample sequenced in a study of T cell repertoires in cytomegalovirus infection. TCRdb re-called the reads with MiXCR, one entry per CDR3 protein. The profile shows 630,000 or so distinct CDR3 sequences, 20% to 25% of them singletons. The specimen sequenced was CD8+ T cells from PBMCs. These receptor sequences come from a human donor in good health (CMV status not recorded). Some clones in this sample may be carry-over from other donors' samples.

The V call is TRBV15, the J call TRBJ1-1, with TRBD1 identical over 9 bases. Germline V lookup: CDR1 LNHNV, CDR2 YYDKDF (reference sequence). The V segment lost 2 bases and the J segment 2 bases; nucleotides outside the gene matches: 3. CDR3 length equals 15 residues. CDR3 coding DNA: TGTGCCACCAGCAGACCGGGACAGGGCAACACTGAAGCTTTCTTT. Translated: CATSRPGQGNTEAFF.

This clonotype was seen many times. The V and J genes are TRBV6-4 and TRBJ2-3; 10 nucleotides align to TRBD2. Germline values: CDR1 MRHNA, CDR2 SNTAGT. Trimming removed 3 bases from V and 3 bases from J; junction bases left unmatched: 6. The CDR3 is 16 residues long. The CDR3 sequence is CASSERAGGRTDTQYF. For the CDR3, the DNA is TGTGCCAGCAGTGAAAGAGCGGGGGGGCGGACAGATACGCAGTATTTT.

This clonotype was observed a handful of times. J is TRBJ2-7 and V is TRBV4-1; no reliable D call. Germline V gene sequence: CDR1 MGHRA, CDR2 YSYEKL. The CDR3 is 16 residues long. The V and J ends lost 2 bases and 4 bases respectively, with 18 bases between them. The CDR3 nucleotides are TGCGCCAGCAGCCAAATTACCTCTGGCTCTTCTTACGAGCAGTACTTC. Amino acid sequence: CASSQITSGSSYEQYF.

The table lists this clonotype with many counts. The CDR3 DNA sequence: TGTGCCAGCAGCCCGACGGATGATGGCTACACCTTC. It specifies CASSPTDDGYTF. The gene calls are TRBV7-8 and TRBJ1-2; no clear D. The CDR3 totals 12 residues. Per the germline V gene, CDR1 is SGHVS and CDR2 is FQNEAQ. Trimming stripped 5 bases from V and 6 bases from J, with 10 bases between.

V gene TRBV6-4 combines with J gene TRBJ2-7, with 9 bases matching TRBD2. The CDR3 is made up of 15 amino acids. CDR1 and CDR2 (germline): MRHNA, SNTAGT. V lost 3 bases, J lost 5 bases, and 8 bases stayed unmatched. In DNA, the CDR3 is TGTGCCAGCAGTGAAAGGCTAGCGGGGATGAACGAGCAGTACTTC. It specifies CASSERLAGMNEQYF.

The CDR3 sequence is CASSELQGGSPYNEQFF. CDR3 DNA: TGTGCCAGCAGTGAACTACAGGGGGGGAGTCCCTACAATGAGCAGTTCTTC. The chain uses TRBV2 and TRBJ2-1, with a weak D call TRBD1 (8 bases). The CDR3 runs 17 residues. Looked up from germline, CDR1 is SNHLY and CDR2 is FYNNEI. V shed 2 bases and J shed 2 bases, with 16 bases lying between them.

The table lists this clonotype with many counts. The CDR3 DNA is TGTGCCAGCAGCTCGGGGCCTAAAGAGACCCAGTACTTC. Its translation: CASSSGPKETQYF. The chain employs TRBV7-9 and TRBJ2-5; either TRBD1 or TRBD2 may supply D (5 bases each). CDR1 is SEHNR, CDR2 FQNEAQ, per germline (reference sequence). The ends were cut back, 4 bases at V and 3 bases at J, with 9 bases in the middle. The CDR3 spans 13 residues.

The chain couples TRBV20-1 to TRBJ2-3; the match to TRBD2 covers 7 bases. Looked up from germline, CDR1 is DFQATT and CDR2 is SNEGSKA (reference sequence). The CDR3 spans 15 residues. V was pared by 0 bases and J by 4 bases, with 7 bases of the junction left unmatched. CDR3 sequence: CSARDGDYSPDTQYF. The CDR3 DNA follows: TGCAGTGCTAGAGATGGGGACTACTCCCCAGATACGCAGTATTTT.

This clonotype was seen at least ten times. The rearrangement uses TRBV7-8 and TRBJ2-6; possibly TRBD1 for D (6 bases). Between the trimmed V and J ends, which lost 4 bases and 0 bases, there was a span of 16 bases. The CDR3 extends over 18 amino acids. CDR1 is SGHVS and CDR2 is FQNEAQ in the germline V gene. The CDR3 protein is CASSSWDTENSGANVLTF. Written as DNA, the CDR3 is TGTGCCAGCAGCTCTTGGGACACGGAAAACTCTGGGGCCAACGTCCTGACTTTC.

This clonotype has a count of ten or more. The CDR3 DNA reads as TGTGCCAGCGCGCGTGAAACGAACACTGAAGCTTTCTTT. Translated: CASARETNTEAFF. This chain connects TRBV7-6 to TRBJ1-1; D is ambiguous. CDR1 SGHVS and CDR2 FNYEAQ come from the germline V gene. The ends were cut back, 8 bases at V and 1 base at J, with 11 bases in the middle. The CDR3 extends over 13 amino acids.

This clonotype was seen many times. The chain employs TRBV6-1 and TRBJ2-4; maybe TRBD1 (7 bases). Germline V lookup: CDR1 MNHNS, CDR2 SASEGT. The ends were cut back, 4 bases at V and 4 bases at J, with 17 bases in the middle. This CDR3 region has 16 residues. CDR3 sequence (DNA): TGTGCCAGCAGTGCAAAGGGGGGACAGCAAAAAAACATTCAGTACTTC. Residues: CASSAKGGQQKNIQYF.

This clonotype occurred a few times. V is TRBV25-1 and J is TRBJ1-1; D uncertain. Germline V gene data show CDR1 as MGHDK and CDR2 as SYGVNS. V dropped 5 bases and J dropped 9 bases, with 7 bases sitting between them. The CDR3 has 10 residues. The CDR3 loop reads CASSSGKAFF. CDR3 in DNA: TGTGCCAGCAGTAGTGGTAAAGCTTTCTTT.

This chain uses TRBV29-1 with TRBJ1-1; TRBD1 might be the D (6 bases). CDR1 is SQVTM, CDR2 ANQGSEA, per germline. The length of the CDR3 is 12 residues. V lost 6 bases and J lost 5, with 13 bases in between. CDR3: CSVYQQGTEAFF. CDR3 in DNA: TGCAGCGTCTACCAACAGGGTACTGAAGCTTTCTTT. The whole variable domain, filled in from reference TRBV29-1 and TRBJ1-1, reads SAVISQKPSRDICQRGTSLTIQCQVDSQVTMMFWYRQQPGQSLTLIATANQGSEATYESGFVIDKFPISRPNLTFSTLTVSNMSPEDSSIYLCSVYQQGTEAFFGQGTRLTVV.

The rearrangement links TRBV6-5 to TRBJ2-1; D perhaps matches TRBD1 (6 bases). Trimming took 6 bases from V and 6 from J, leaving 21 bases between them. The CDR3 is made up of 16 amino acids. The V gene's germline CDR1 is MNHEY and CDR2 SVGAGI. CDR3 nucleotide sequence: TGTGCCAGCAGGTGGGACCGGGACATGCGTACCAATGAGCAGTTCTTC. Amino acid sequence: CASRWDRDMRTNEQFF.

The chain carries TRBV29-1 and TRBJ2-7; unclear D gene. The V end lost 4 bases, the J end lost 0 bases, and 7 bases lay between the germline ends. Germline V gives CDR1 SQVTM, CDR2 ANQGSEA. The CDR3 has 12 residues. CDR3 protein: CSVGWSSYEQYV. The CDR3 DNA is TGCAGCGTTGGATGGAGCTCCTACGAGCAGTACGTC.

This clonotype was seen ten or more times. The chain carries TRBV7-6 and TRBJ1-1; a possible D gene is TRBD1 (6 bases). In germline, CDR1 is SGHVS, CDR2 FNYEAQ. V gave up 0 bases and J gave up 5 bases, with 10 bases separating them. The CDR3 runs 14 residues. CDR3 coding DNA: TGTGCCAGCAGCTTAGCGCGGGGGCAGACTGAAGCTTTCTTT. This gives the protein CASSLARGQTEAFF.

The table lists this clonotype with a count of one. This chain joins TRBV6-4 and TRBJ2-3, with 7 positions matching TRBD2. The ends lost 3 bases at V and 2 bases at J; junction bases unmatched: 8. The CDR3 extends over 16 amino acids. The germline CDR1 and CDR2 sequences are MRHNA and SNTAGT. Here the CDR3 reads CASSDGGGTYTDTQYF. In DNA form, the CDR3 reads TGTGCCAGCAGTGATGGGGGAGGGACTTACACAGATACGCAGTATTTT.

This clonotype came up many times. V and J are TRBV7-2 and TRBJ2-2, with 14 bases matching TRBD2. The trim removed 5 bases at V and 2 bases at J, leaving 10 bases unmatched. CDR1 SGHTA and CDR2 FQGNSA come from the germline V gene. The CDR3 is made up of 19 amino acids. The CDR3, as DNA: TGTGCCAGCAGCCGATACCCGGGACTAGCGGGGGTCAACACCGGGGAGCTGTTTTTT. Translated, it gives CASSRYPGLAGVNTGELFF.

This clonotype has ten or more counts. The V and J genes are TRBV12-3 or TRBV12-4 and TRBJ2-7, with D maybe TRBD1 (5 bases). With 5 bases removed from V and 6 bases from J, the gap between germline ends came to 14 bases. The CDR3 is 13 residues long. The CDR3 DNA reads as TGTGCCAGCAGTGCGGACACGAGTCCCGAGCAGTACTTC. Its protein is CASSADTSPEQYF.

The chain recombines TRBV24-1 with TRBJ1-5; TRBD1 agrees at 7 bases. Per the germline V gene, CDR1 is KGHDR and CDR2 is SFDVKD. V lost 4 bases to trimming and J lost 0 bases; unmatched junction nucleotides: 2. This CDR3 spans 15 amino acids. The CDR3 protein is CATSDGTDSNQPQHF. The CDR3 DNA sequence: TGTGCCACCAGTGACGGGACAGATAGCAATCAGCCCCAGCATTTT.

J is TRBJ2-7 and V is TRBV7-9; 7 nucleotides match TRBD2. Germline assignment: CDR1 SEHNR and CDR2 FQNEAQ (reference sequence). J lost 6 bases, V lost 5 bases, and 10 bases had no gene match. The CDR3 has 14 residues. Here the CDR3 reads CASSPSGGNGEQYF. The CDR3 DNA follows: TGTGCCAGCAGCCCCTCGGGGGGTAACGGCGAGCAGTACTTC.